This is a list of T cell receptor beta chains from one sample in a study of CD8 T cells in Susac syndrome. MiXCR was run by TCRdb on the immunoSEQ multiplex PCR reads, yielding one entry per CDR3 protein. This table has 150,000 to 200,000 distinct CDR3 sequences, roughly 92% appearing once. Sequences were obtained from CD4+ T cells from PBMCs. The receptors stem from a human donor with multiple sclerosis. CDR3s include the opening cysteine and the closing phenylalanine or tryptophan. D genes are given only for firm matches. A row's size may be missing; if present it is once, few, many or a size class.

v_gene	j_gene	abundance	d_gene	CDR3nt	CDR3aa
TRBV7-2	TRBJ2-5	NA	TRBD2	TGTGCCAGCAGCTTAAGACTAGCGGGGGGTTCTGGGACCCAGTACTTC	CASSLRLAGGSGTQYF
TRBV12-3/TRBV12-4	TRBJ2-3	NA	NA	TGTGCCAGCAGTTTGTTGGGGGTAGATACGCAGTATTTT	CASSLLGVDTQYF
TRBV6-2/TRBV6-3	TRBJ2-7	NA	NA	TGTGCCAGCATTGGCAGTAGCGGTTTCTCCTACGAGCAGTACTTC	CASIGSSGFSYEQYF
TRBV19	TRBJ2-5	NA	NA	TGTGCCAGTAGTCTCGGTTCAGGGCAAGAGACCCAGTACTTC	CASSLGSGQETQYF
TRBV30	TRBJ2-3	NA	NA	TGTGCCTGGAGTCACCCGGGGGCAGATACGCAGTATTTT	CAWSHPGADTQYF
TRBV5-1	TRBJ2-7	NA	NA	TGCGCCAGCAGCTTGGATCCAGGGTCGGACGAGCAGTACTTC	CASSLDPGSDEQYF
TRBV5-1	TRBJ2-6	NA	NA	TGCGCCAGCAGCTCACAGGGAGGAGGGGCCAACGTCCTGACTTTC	CASSSQGGGANVLTF
TRBV4-2	TRBJ2-7	NA	TRBD2	TGTGCCAGCAGCCAAGATGGAGCGGGGGGGAACTACGAGCAGTACTTC	CASSQDGAGGNYEQYF
TRBV18	TRBJ1-2	NA	NA	TGTGCCAGCTCATCCACAGGCGGCCCCTTAGCTAACTATGGCTACACCTTC	CASSSTGGPLANYGYTF
TRBV28	TRBJ2-7	NA	NA	TGTGCCAGCAGTTTATCCCCTTCGGGGCAGTACTTC	CASSLSPSGQYF
TRBV24-1	TRBJ2-1	NA	TRBD2	TGTGCCACCAGCCCGGGACTAGCGGGAGAGGGATCCTACAATGAGCAGTTCTTC	CATSPGLAGEGSYNEQFF
TRBV2	TRBJ1-1	NA	TRBD1	TGTGCCAGCAGTACACCTCCGGGACAGGACAACACTGAAGCTTTCTTT	CASSTPPGQDNTEAFF
TRBV7-3	TRBJ2-1	NA	NA	TGTGCCAGCAGCTTAACCTCTAGCACCAATGAGCAGTTCTTC	CASSLTSSTNEQFF
TRBV5-1	TRBJ1-1	once	NA	TGCGCCAGCAGCCTAGGACAGAACCCTATGAACACTGAAGCTTTCTTT	CASSLGQNPMNTEAFF
TRBV18	TRBJ1-2	NA	TRBD1	TGTGCCAGCTCACCTTCGACAGGGATCGGCTATGGCTACACCTTC	CASSPSTGIGYGYTF
TRBV20-1	TRBJ2-7	NA	NA	TGCAGTGCTAGAGATACCGCGAATCCTCAGGGGGAGCAGTACTTC	CSARDTANPQGEQYF
TRBV7-9	TRBJ2-5	NA	TRBD2	TGTGCCAGCAGCTTACCGCGGGGGTCCCTTCAAGAGACCCAGTACTTC	CASSLPRGSLQETQYF
TRBV3-1	TRBJ2-1	NA	NA	TGTGCCAGCAGCCAAGCGAGAGGGTACTCCTACAATGAGCAGTTCTTC	CASSQARGYSYNEQFF
TRBV3-1	TRBJ2-2	NA	NA	TGTGCCAGCAGCCCCTCGGAGTCGAACACCGGGGAGCTGTTTTTT	CASSPSESNTGELFF
TRBV12-3/TRBV12-4	TRBJ2-1	NA	NA	TGTGCCAGCAGTTTAGGCACCGTATACTACAATGAGCAGTTCTTC	CASSLGTVYYNEQFF
TRBV30	TRBJ1-5	NA	NA	TGTGCCGGGAGTTGGGGGCATCAGCCCCAGCATTTT	CAGSWGHQPQHF
TRBV7-9	TRBJ2-1	NA	NA	TGTGCCAGCAGCTTGGATCGAAATGAGCAGTTCTTC	CASSLDRNEQFF
TRBV30	TRBJ1-2	once	NA	TGTGCCTGGAGCCATCAGACAGACCCTCCTTATGGCTACACCTTC	CAWSHQTDPPYGYTF
TRBV5-1	TRBJ2-3	NA	NA	TGCGCCAGCAGCTTGGACAGGGTCACAGATACGCAGTATTTT	CASSLDRVTDTQYF
TRBV2	TRBJ2-3	NA	TRBD1	TGTGCCAGCAGGGAACAGGGGAATACGCAGTATTTT	CASREQGNTQYF
TRBV5-1	TRBJ2-7	once	TRBD1	TGCGCCAGCAGCTCACAGGGGGCGACCTACGAGCAGTACTTC	CASSSQGATYEQYF
TRBV11-2	TRBJ2-3	NA	NA	NA	CASSFGPGYKKDTQYF
TRBV5-4	TRBJ2-1	NA	NA	TGTGCCAGCAGCTTGAGGACAACCATGATCAATGAGCAGTTCTTC	CASSLRTTMINEQFF